The next 19 T cell receptor beta chains were all read from a single sample in a study of cytomegalovirus exposure and HLA in healthy donors. Primers included in the PCR were 60 Vbeta and 13 Jbeta primers. Generated by immunoSEQ multiplex PCR, the TCRdb table keeps only in-frame clones and is missing some. The top ten hold 3% to 3.5% of the sample, which has 150,000 or so clones, around 80% seen once. The sequenced sample was PBMCs. Source of these receptors: a man aged 35 to 55 in good health and CMV-seronegative.

V usage is TRBV2 and J usage is TRBJ2-3; tentative D call: TRBD2 (6 bases). V was pared by 3 bases and J by 6 bases, with 10 bases between. Germline CDR1 is SNHLY and CDR2 is FYNNEI. The CDR3 runs 13 residues. CDR3: CASSESRGDTQYF. CDR3 sequence (DNA): TGTGCCAGCAGTGAGTCTCGGGGGGATACGCAGTATTTT.

The rearrangement links TRBV5-1 to TRBJ2-5, with 7 bases identical to TRBD2. Germline V lookup: CDR1 SGHRS, CDR2 YFSETQ. Trimming removed 2 bases from V and 0 bases from J; junction bases left unmatched: 4. The length of the CDR3 is 15 residues. The CDR3 DNA reads as TGCGCCAGCAGCTTTAGCGGGCCGTACCAAGAGACCCAGTACTTC. It is translated as CASSFSGPYQETQYF.

The chain combines TRBV5-1 with TRBJ1-1; 11 bases line up with TRBD1. The CDR3 is made up of 15 amino acids. Germline V gives CDR1 SGHRS, CDR2 YFSETQ. V was clipped by 0 bases and J by 5 bases; unmatched bases: 3. The CDR3 DNA follows: TGCGCCAGCAGCTTGGCCGGACAGGGGGCAACTGAAGCTTTCTTT. Translation gives CASSLAGQGATEAFF. Based on the CDR3 plus reference TRBV5-1 and TRBJ1-1, the full variable domain is KAGVTQTPRYLIKTRGQQVTLSCSPISGHRSVSWYQQTPGQGLQFLFEYFSETQRNKGNFPGRFSGRQFSNSRSEMNVSTLELGDSALYLCASSLAGQGATEAFFGQGTRLTVV.

This chain uses TRBV5-4 with TRBJ2-1; D is possibly TRBD2 (6 bases). V was cut by 4 bases and J by 4 bases, with 18 bases left in between. The CDR3 is 16 residues long. The germline CDR1 and CDR2 sequences are SGHNT and YYREEE (reference sequence). This chain's CDR3 is CASSPSGGTVYNEQFF. CDR3 nucleotides: TGTGCCAGCAGCCCCAGTGGCGGGACTGTTTACAATGAGCAGTTCTTC.

This clone was observed once. V gene TRBV18 combines with J gene TRBJ1-2; no firm D call. V gave up 3 bases and J gave up 1 base, with 9 bases separating them. The CDR3 has 14 amino acids. Germline CDR1 is KGHSH and CDR2 is LQKENI. As DNA, the CDR3 is TGTGCCAGCTCACCTACGGGAAATAACTATGGCTACACCTTC. Translation gives CASSPTGNNYGYTF. Full variable domain (rest looked up from reference TRBV18 and TRBJ1-2): NAGVMQNPRHLVRRRGQEARLRCSPMKGHSHVYWYRQLPEEGLKFMVYLQKENIIDESGMPKERFSAEFPKEGPSILRIQQVVRGDSAAYFCASSPTGNNYGYTFGSGTRLTVV.

The chain has TRBV5-1 and TRBJ2-5; 10 nucleotides match TRBD1. The CDR3 sequence is 15 residues long. Germline lookup yields CDR1 SGHRS and CDR2 YFSETQ. Losses at the gene ends were 4 bases for V and 4 bases for J; bases not matched to a gene: 7. CDR3 coding DNA: TGCGCCAGCAGCCTAGGGGACAGGGGAGCAGAGACCCAGTACTTC. This sequence encodes CASSLGDRGAETQYF.

The chain joins TRBV28 to TRBJ1-5, with TRBD1 matching 7 bases. Germline CDR1 MDHEN, CDR2 SYDVKM. Germline trimming cut 6 bases from V and 1 base from J; bases unmatched to any gene: 6. This CDR3 contains 15 residues. CDR3 sequence: CASRGTAASNQPQHF. CDR3 DNA sequence: TGTGCCAGCAGAGGGACAGCAGCAAGCAATCAGCCCCAGCATTTT.

This clone has a single count. This same CDR3 is encoded by further DNA sequences in the sample. This chain links TRBV5-1 with TRBJ1-2; 10 bases agree with TRBD1. There are 15 residues in the CDR3. Trimming removed 0 bases from V and 1 base from J; junction bases left unmatched: 0. Germline values: CDR1 SGHRS, CDR2 YFSETQ. The CDR3 DNA follows: TGCGCCAGCAGCTTGGGGACAGGGGGTAACTATGGCTACACCTTC. It specifies CASSLGTGGNYGYTF.

This clone occurred many times. V gene TRBV2 combines with J gene TRBJ2-7, with 7 bases aligning to TRBD2. The CDR3 contains 14 residues. Trimming removed 6 bases from V and 6 bases from J; junction bases left unmatched: 11. Germline-derived CDR1 and CDR2 are SNHLY and FYNNEI. The chain's CDR3 is CASRERGLSGEQYF. Here the CDR3 DNA reads TGTGCCAGCAGGGAGAGGGGACTAAGCGGCGAGCAGTACTTC.

The CDR3, as DNA: TGTGCCAGCTCACCGGGACTCGAGAAGGAGCAGTACTTC. Residues: CASSPGLEKEQYF. V is TRBV18 and J is TRBJ2-7; D is possibly TRBD2 (6 bases). V gave up 3 bases and J gave up 7 bases, with 13 bases separating them. The CDR3 is made up of 13 amino acids. The V gene's germline CDR1 is KGHSH and CDR2 LQKENI.

This rearrangement joins TRBV6-5 to TRBJ2-2; possibly TRBD2 for D (6 bases). CDR1 and CDR2 from the germline V gene are MNHEY and SVGAGI. Trimming shortened V by 0 bases and J by 3 bases, and 8 bases separated the two germline ends. There are 15 residues in the CDR3. This CDR3 reads CASSYSGGHTGELFF. Here the CDR3 DNA reads TGTGCCAGCAGTTACTCGGGGGGACACACCGGGGAGCTGTTTTTT.

The rearrangement uses TRBV5-1 and TRBJ1-1; D is possibly TRBD1 (6 bases). The CDR3 sequence is 16 residues long. The V and J ends lost 0 bases and 2 bases respectively, with 14 bases between them. Germline CDR1 SGHRS, CDR2 YFSETQ. This chain's CDR3 is CASSLDFGGRNTEAFF. The CDR3 DNA follows: TGCGCCAGCAGCTTGGATTTCGGGGGGCGAAACACTGAAGCTTTCTTT.

This chain joins TRBV4-1 and TRBJ2-1; 13 bases are a match to TRBD2. The CDR3 contains 18 residues. CDR1 and CDR2 from the germline V gene are MGHRA and YSYEKL. V lost 6 bases and J lost 0; bases outside the gene matches: 8. The CDR3: CASRPGLAGSFSYNEQFF. CDR3 bases: TGCGCCAGCAGACCGGGACTAGCGGGGTCATTCTCCTACAATGAGCAGTTCTTC.

The chain couples TRBV5-1 to TRBJ1-1; the D is unclear. The CDR3 has 14 amino acids. Germline loops: CDR1 SGHRS, CDR2 YFSETQ. The V end was cut by 0 bases, the J end by 1 base, with 7 bases between. The CDR3 sequence is CASSLATQNTEAFF. The CDR3 bases are TGCGCCAGCAGCTTGGCCACACAGAACACTGAAGCTTTCTTT.

The chain carries TRBV19 and TRBJ1-6; 9 bases align to TRBD1. The J segment lost 4 bases and the V segment lost 7 bases, leaving 5 bases of the junction unmatched. Per germline, CDR1 LNHDA and CDR2 SQIVND (reference sequence). The CDR3 is made up of 15 amino acids. The CDR3 DNA reads as TGTGCCAGTATTGGGACAGGGTGGTATAATTCACCCCTCCACTTT. Translation: CASIGTGWYNSPLHF.

V and J are TRBV13 and TRBJ2-7; 7 bases agree with TRBD1. V was pared by 0 bases and J by 6 bases, with 8 bases of the junction left unmatched. Germline CDR1 PRHDT, CDR2 FYEKMQ (reference sequence). The CDR3 is made up of 15 amino acids. For the CDR3, the DNA is TGTGCCAGCAGCTTAGGGACAGGGTACTTCGTCGAGCAGTACTTC. It translates to CASSLGTGYFVEQYF.

This rearrangement joins TRBV7-9 to TRBJ2-1; 7 nucleotides agree with TRBD2. CDR1 is SEHNR, CDR2 FQNEAQ, per germline (reference sequence). V lost 2 bases to trimming and J lost 4 bases; unmatched junction nucleotides: 5. The CDR3 covers 15 residues. This CDR3 reads CASSLNAGAYNEQFF. The CDR3 region has the DNA TGTGCCAGCAGCTTAAATGCGGGAGCTTACAATGAGCAGTTCTTC.

The chain joins TRBV19 to TRBJ2-7; D is ambiguous. V was trimmed by 4 bases and J by 2 bases, leaving 9 bases between them. The CDR3 loop spans 13 amino acids. The germline CDR1 and CDR2 sequences are LNHDA and SQIVND (reference sequence). CDR3 bases: TGTGCCAGTAGTAGCGCGATCCCCTACGAGCAGTACTTC. Translating it yields CASSSAIPYEQYF.

The chain joins TRBV2 to TRBJ1-6, with D tentatively TRBD1 (5 bases). V shed 4 bases and J shed 7 bases, with 14 bases lying between them. This CDR3 contains 15 residues. The germline V gene has CDR1 SNHLY and CDR2 FYNNEI. CDR3 residues: CASSVGLTANSPLHF. The CDR3 bases are TGTGCCAGCAGTGTTGGCTTGACAGCAAATTCACCCCTCCACTTT. The whole variable domain, remainder taken from reference TRBV2 and TRBJ1-6, is EPEVTQTPSHQVTQMGQEVILRCVPISNHLYFYWYRQILGQKVEFLVSFYNNEISEKSEIFDDQFSVERPDGSNFTLKIRSTKLEDSAMYFCASSVGLTANSPLHFGNGTRLTVT.